This is a list of T cell receptor beta chains from one sample in a study of tumor-infiltrating lymphocytes in primary liver carcinoma. TCRdb reanalysed the multiplex PCR reads using MiXCR and keeps one entry per CDR3 protein. The sample has more than 60,000 distinct CDR3 sequences, 60% to 80% seen once. What was sequenced was liver tumor tissue from sampling region 4. The receptors stem from a man aged 40-55 years with primary liver carcinoma and hepatitis B virus infection. Each CDR3 is given with its conserved first and last residue. D genes are given only for firm matches. Only part of the rows carry a size: once, few, many, or a class if the clone is expanded.

j_call clone_size d_call v_call cdr3_nt cdr3_aa
TRBJ2-2 - - TRBV11-1 TGTGCCAACAGTTTACTTCCTGGGCGTGACACCGGGGAGCTGTTTTTT CANSLLPGRDTGELFF
TRBJ1-5 - - TRBV27 TGTGCCAGCAGTTTAGAGGGAACGAATAGCAATCAGCCCCAGCATTTT CASSLEGTNSNQPQHF
TRBJ1-2 - - TRBV7-9 TGTGCAAGCGGCCGCGTGGGAGCCGGCTACACCTTC CASGRVGAGYTF
TRBJ2-2 - - TRBV28 TGTGCCAGCAGTTTCCTGACAGAACCTTCACCGGGGGAGCTGTTTTTT CASSFLTEPSPGELFF
TRBJ1-5 - - TRBV6-5 TGTGTTGTCGGGGACGGTAGCAATCAGCCCCAGCATTTT CVVGDGSNQPQHF
TRBJ2-3 - - TRBV11-2 TGTGCCAGCAGCATTCGGTATAGCACAGATACGCAGTATTTT CASSIRYSTDTQYF
TRBJ2-7 few TRBD2 TRBV7-8 TGTGCCAGCAGCTCCTTGACTAGCAGTTCCTACGAGCAGTACTTC CASSSLTSSSYEQYF
TRBJ1-1 - - TRBV10-3 TGTGTCATCACTAGAACAGGTGACACTGAAGCTTTCTTT CVITRTGDTEAFF
TRBJ2-1 - - TRBV12-2 TGTGCAAGTCGCTTAGACACCCCCAACCGGTCCAATGAGCAATTCTTC CASRLDTPNRSNEQFF
TRBJ2-5 - - TRBV11-2 TGTGCAAGCAGTTTAGTCGGTGGGGGCAGTCGGCAAGAGACCCAGTACTTC CASSLVGGGSRQETQYF
TRBJ2-1 medium-sized - TRBV4-2 TGTGCCAGCAGCCAAGATATTGTCCCCTCCCTAAACAATGAGCAGTTCTTC CASSQDIVPSLNNEQFF
TRBJ2-2 few - TRBV10-3 TGTGCCATCAGTGAGGTTTCCGAGGAGCTGTTTTTT CAISEVSEELFF
TRBJ2-7 - TRBD2 TRBV11-2 TGTGCCAGCAGCCTAATTACTAGCGGGAGGGCCGACCCTCCCCAAGAGCAGTACTTC CASSLITSGRADPPQEQYF
TRBJ2-7 once TRBD1 TRBV5-4 TGTGCCGGCAACTGGGGACAGGGGGTAACCTACGAGCAGTACTTC CAGNWGQGVTYEQYF
TRBJ2-7 - TRBD1 TRBV6-5 TGTGTCAGCAGTTTTTCGACAGGGTTGAGCTCCTACGAGGAGTACTTC CVSSFSTGLSSYEEYF
TRBJ2-7 medium-sized TRBD2 TRBV11-2 TGTGCCAGCAGCTTAGACCGGGACTACACCTACGAGCAGTACTTC CASSLDRDYTYEQYF
TRBJ2-7 - - TRBV11-2 TGTGCCAGCAGCTTAACTGGTACTGCCTACCAGCAGTACTTC CASSLTGTAYQQYF
TRBJ2-7 - - TRBV6-6 TGTGCCAGTAGTTTGGCTGCAGGGAACTACGTGCAGTACTTC CASSLAAGNYVQYF
TRBJ2-1 few - TRBV27 TGTGCCAGCAGTCCGGCCGGGAACACCCACAATGAGCAGTTCTTC CASSPAGNTHNEQFF
TRBJ2-3 many - TRBV29-1 TGCAGCGGCTCAACGCAGGGTGTTGGAGATACGCAGTATTTT CSGSTQGVGDTQYF
TRBJ2-1 - TRBD2 TRBV4-2 TGTGCCAGTAGCCAGGACGGGACTAGCGGGACCAATGAGCAGTTCTTC CASSQDGTSGTNEQFF
TRBJ2-1 - - TRBV12-5 TGTGCTAGTGGTTTGAGTATCGGGGGTTTTCTTACCTTCAATGAGCAGTTCTTC CASGLSIGGFLTFNEQFF
TRBJ1-4 - - TRBV11-2 TGTGCCGGCGGCTTAGAGGTTGGGGACGAAAGACTGTTTTTT CAGGLEVGDERLFF
TRBJ1-1 - - TRBV2 TGTGCCAGCAACCCACGAGATTGGGAAGCTTTCTTT CASNPRDWEAFF
TRBJ2-2 - - TRBV11-2 TGTACCAGCAGCCCGGGGACAAGGGCATGGAGCACCGGGGAGCTGTTTTTT CTSSPGTRAWSTGELFF
TRBJ2-1 - TRBD2 TRBV27 TGTACCAGCAGTTTATCGGCGACTAGCGCCCACTACAATGAGCAGTTCTTC CTSSLSATSAHYNEQFF
TRBJ2-3 - - TRBV11-2 TGTACCAGCAGCTTAGGAGTCTCCAACACAGATACGCAGTATTTT CTSSLGVSNTDTQYF
TRBJ2-1 few TRBD2 TRBV11-2 TGTGCCAGCAGCTACTCTTCGACTAGCGGGAGGAGAGGCGGGCTATTC CASSYSSTSGRRGGLF
TRBJ2-1 many - TRBV6-5 TGTGCCAGCAGTTCGCGGGGCGTATCTGAGCAGTTCTTC CASSSRGVSEQFF
TRBJ2-3 - TRBD2 TRBV6-1 TGTGTCAGCTGTCAATTAGCGGGTTTGACCACAGATACGCAGTATTTT CVSCQLAGLTTDTQYF
TRBJ2-3 - TRBD1 TRBV29-1 TGCAGCGTTAAGGCCAGGGGGCCAGATACGCAGTATTTT CSVKARGPDTQYF
TRBJ2-1 once - TRBV12-3/TRBV12-4 TGTGCCAGCAGACCCCATAAGGGGAATGAGCAGTTATTC CASRPHKGNEQLF
TRBJ1-2 many - TRBV29-1 TGCAGCGCATGGGAGGGGAACTATGGCTACACCTTC CSAWEGNYGYTF
TRBJ2-5 - - TRBV10-3 TGTGCCATCAGTGACCGGGTTGGTCCCTCCCAAGAGACCCAGTACTTC CAISDRVGPSQETQYF
TRBJ1-1 few - TRBV4-2 TGTGCCAGCAGCGCCGATGGGGGGGGGACGACATTAAACACTGAAGCTTTCTTT CASSADGGGTTLNTEAFF